The present T cell receptor beta chain was sequenced within a study of regulatory T cells in long-lasting Graves disease. Researchers made TCR beta libraries by using iRepertoire HTBI primers and running Arm-PCR on CDR3 regions. TCRdb independently ran MiXCR on the multiplex PCR reads; one entry per CDR3 protein. Of hundreds of thousands of distinct CDR3 sequences in the sample, roughly 12% were seen once. V lost 1 base, J lost 2 bases, and 12 bases lay in between. The CDR3 spans 14 residues. The germline CDR1 and CDR2 sequences are DFQATT and SNEGSKA (reference sequence). Ten or more counts support this clonotype. Its target is not known. Time point: newly diagnosed GD, antithyroid drugs for less than 3 months. The TCR library was prepared using RNA isolated from PBMCs. Patients came through an endocrinology department, and that department was in Xi'an, China. Broader study findings: More public clonotypes were shared by persistent patients (about 2,700) than by new patients (roughly 870).

In addition, the sample was reused for a study of T cells in Graves' hyperthyroidism and ophthalmopathy.

The chain links TRBV20-1 to TRBJ2-7; D is unclear. Sequenced here: peripheral blood mononuclear cells (PBMCs), sampled at new diagnosis, from a patient treated with antithyroid drugs. The clonotype was recovered from a man aged 30 to 45 with Graves disease. In nucleotides, the CDR3 is TGCAGTGCTAGAGTAGGTTTGCCAACCTACGAGCAGTACTTC. Translation gives CSARVGLPTYEQYF.